These 21 T cell receptor beta chains share one sample of origin, sequenced in a study of neurological immune-mediated disorders. One entry per CDR3 protein results from TCRdb running MiXCR on the 5' RACE reads. The sample lists some 53,000 distinct CDR3 sequences; around 17% were seen once. Source material: PBMCs. These receptors all come from a man aged 60 to 75 in good health.

This clonotype has a count of ten or more. The chain is built from TRBV20-1 and TRBJ1-1; maybe TRBD1 (6 bases). Germline assignment: CDR1 DFQATT and CDR2 SNEGSKA (reference sequence). This CDR3 has 13 amino acids. V gave up 5 bases and J gave up 4 bases, with 14 bases separating them. This CDR3 is CSAATGLGTEAFF. The CDR3 DNA follows: TGCAGTGCTGCAACAGGGTTGGGCACTGAAGCTTTCTTT.

This clonotype was counted at least ten times. The chain uses TRBV29-1 and TRBJ2-5; 12 bases agree with TRBD1. With 4 bases clipped from V and 5 bases from J, the junction kept 5 bases outside the gene matches. This CDR3 is 14 amino acids long. Per germline, CDR1 SQVTM and CDR2 ANQGSEA. The CDR3 spells CSVVGTGGAETQYF. CDR3 nucleotides: TGCAGCGTTGTAGGGACAGGGGGCGCGGAGACCCAGTACTTC. The full variable domain, with the rest looked up from reference TRBV29-1 and TRBJ2-5, is SAVISQKPSRDICQRGTSLTIQCQVDSQVTMMFWYRQQPGQSLTLIATANQGSEATYESGFVIDKFPISRPNLTFSTLTVSNMSPEDSSIYLCSVVGTGGAETQYFGPGTRLLVL.

The table lists this clonotype with many counts. J is TRBJ2-7 and V is TRBV12-3 or TRBV12-4; D not certain. Trimming took 6 bases from V and 0 from J, leaving 18 bases between them. The CDR3 runs to 16 residues. The CDR3 spells CASSPGRAVASYEQYF. CDR3 bases: TGTGCCAGCAGCCCTGGCCGGGCGGTCGCCTCCTACGAGCAGTACTTC.

This clonotype was counted ten times or more. J is TRBJ2-7 and V is TRBV10-3; the match to TRBD2 covers 9 bases. The CDR3 contains 16 residues. The germline CDR1 and CDR2 sequences are ENHRY and SYGVKD. The V segment lost 0 bases and the J segment 0 bases; nucleotides outside the gene matches: 3. The CDR3 nucleotides read TGTGCCATCAGTGAGTCAGGCGGGAGGGTCTCCTACGAGCAGTACTTC. This translates into CAISESGGRVSYEQYF.

This clonotype was picked up many times. V is TRBV5-1 and J is TRBJ2-3, with TRBD2 identical over 11 bases. Germline V CDR1 and CDR2: SGHRS, YFSETQ. The CDR3 has 16 residues. V gave up 4 bases and J gave up 0 bases; unmatched junction bases: 4. In nucleotides, the CDR3 is TGCGCCAGCAGCACGCGGACTAGCGGGAGCACAGATACGCAGTATTTT. It yields the protein CASSTRTSGSTDTQYF.

Many counts were recorded for this clonotype. The chain links TRBV7-6 to TRBJ2-2; D not resolved. The CDR3 contains 13 residues. Germline values: CDR1 SGHVS, CDR2 FNYEAQ. V lost 5 bases and J 3 bases, leaving 7 bases between the germline ends. The DNA of the CDR3 is TGTGCCAGCAGCCCCGGTTACACCGGGGAGCTGTTTTTT. Amino acid sequence: CASSPGYTGELFF.

This clonotype occurred many times. This chain links TRBV18 with TRBJ2-5; TRBD1 or TRBD2 may be the D gene (5 bases each). This CDR3 spans 16 amino acids. Looked up from germline, CDR1 is KGHSH and CDR2 is LQKENI. Trimming stripped 5 bases from V and 4 bases from J, with 20 bases between. CDR3 sequence: CASSTRDVKWVETQYF. CDR3 bases: TGTGCCAGCTCAACCAGGGACGTGAAATGGGTAGAGACCCAGTACTTC.

This chain joins TRBV6-4 and TRBJ2-1, with 9 bases matching TRBD2. Trimming took 8 bases from V and 8 from J; bases not matched to a gene: 7. The CDR3 consists of 13 residues. Germline CDR1 MRHNA, CDR2 SNTAGT. The CDR3 coding sequence is TGTGCCAGCGAAGCTAGCGGGAAAGATGAGCAGTTCTTC. Amino acid sequence: CASEASGKDEQFF.

The chain uses TRBV6-5 and TRBJ2-6; D not resolved. The germline V gene has CDR1 MNHEY and CDR2 SVGAGI. The CDR3 has 18 amino acids. Between the trimmed V and J ends, which lost 3 bases and 0 bases, there was a span of 15 bases. The CDR3 spells CASSYKGRPNSGANVLTF. CDR3 coding DNA: TGTGCCAGCAGTTATAAGGGCAGGCCCAACTCTGGGGCCAACGTCCTGACTTTC.

This clonotype was detected many times. The V and J genes are TRBV28 and TRBJ2-1; 12 bases agree with TRBD2. The CDR3 is 17 amino acids. V shed 7 bases and J 5 bases; nucleotides not matched to a gene: 12. Germline values: CDR1 MDHEN, CDR2 SYDVKM. This CDR3 reads CASTPGLAGSWDNEQFF. In nucleotides, the CDR3 is TGTGCCAGCACTCCCGGACTAGCGGGGAGCTGGGACAATGAGCAGTTCTTC.

This clonotype has ten or more counts. J is TRBJ2-1 and V is TRBV20-1; TRBD2 agrees at 9 bases. The ends lost 0 bases at V and 6 bases at J; junction bases unmatched: 3. The V gene's germline CDR1 is DFQATT and CDR2 SNEGSKA (reference sequence). The CDR3 has 14 amino acids. Written as DNA, the CDR3 is TGCAGTGCTAGAGATCTAGCGGGGCTCAATGAGCAGTTCTTC. Its translation is CSARDLAGLNEQFF.

The table lists this clonotype with many counts. The chain uses TRBV11-2 and TRBJ1-6; 7 bases agree with TRBD1. Trimming took 5 bases from V and 8 from J; bases not matched to a gene: 9. Germline assignment: CDR1 SGHAT and CDR2 FQNNGV. There are 15 residues in the CDR3. For the CDR3, the DNA is TGTGCCAGCAGCCCCCTTGGGGACAGATATTCACCCCTCCACTTT. This encodes CASSPLGDRYSPLHF.

This clonotype was recorded many times. V usage is TRBV12-3 or TRBV12-4 and J usage is TRBJ2-2; 8 bases agree with TRBD2. The CDR3 is made up of 17 amino acids. V gave up 1 base and J gave up 4 bases; unmatched junction bases: 8. In DNA, the CDR3 is TGTGCCAGCAGTTTAGGACCCGGGACTAGTCCCACCGGGGAGCTGTTTTTT. This codes for CASSLGPGTSPTGELFF.

The table lists this clonotype with many counts. The chain has TRBV7-9 and TRBJ2-3; 7 bases match TRBD2. The CDR3 extends over 15 amino acids. Per the germline V gene, CDR1 is SEHNR and CDR2 is FQNEAQ (reference sequence). V shed 1 base, J shed 6 bases, and the junction held 7 bases outside the gene matches. CDR3 bases: TGTGCCAGCAGCTTAGTTGCGGGAGTAACGGATACGCAGTATTTT. This sequence encodes CASSLVAGVTDTQYF.

This clonotype has ten or more counts. The chain carries TRBV20-1 and TRBJ1-4; D gene uncertain. The CDR3 runs to 14 residues. CDR1 and CDR2 from the germline V gene are DFQATT and SNEGSKA (reference sequence). The ends were cut back, 0 bases at V and 8 bases at J, with 13 bases in the middle. DNA for the CDR3: TGCAGTGCTAGAGATGGGGAGGTTGGCGAAAAACTGTTTTTT. This encodes CSARDGEVGEKLFF.

The sample holds many counts of this clonotype. This chain uses TRBV5-6 with TRBJ1-5; D gene uncertain. Per germline, CDR1 SGHDT and CDR2 YYEEEE. The CDR3 spans 15 residues. V was trimmed by 0 bases and J by 6 bases, leaving 13 bases between them. CDR3 sequence reads: CASSLGHPRGQPQHF. The CDR3, as DNA: TGTGCCAGCAGCTTGGGTCACCCCCGCGGTCAGCCCCAGCATTTT.

This clonotype was counted ten times or more. The chain links TRBV15 to TRBJ2-7; tentatively, D is TRBD1 or TRBD2 (7 bases each). From germline, CDR1 is LNHNV and CDR2 YYDKDF (reference sequence). Between the trimmed V and J ends, which lost 5 bases and 0 bases, there was a span of 17 bases. The CDR3 runs 16 residues. The CDR3 region has the DNA TGTGCCACCAGCCGCGACAGGGAGGGAGCCTCCTACGAGCAGTACTTC. Protein: CATSRDREGASYEQYF.

A few counts support this clonotype. The DNA of the CDR3 is TGTGCCAGCTCGACTAGCGGAATCTACAATGAGCAGTTCTTC. Protein product: CASSTSGIYNEQFF. This chain joins TRBV19 and TRBJ2-1, with 9 bases lining up with TRBD2. The junction had 6 bases not matched to a gene; V was cut back by 9 bases and J by 3 bases. The length of the CDR3 is 14 residues. The germline V gene encodes CDR1 LNHDA and CDR2 SQIVND (reference sequence). Using reference TRBV19 and TRBJ2-1 for the parts outside the CDR3, the full variable domain is DGGITQSPKYLFRKEGQNVTLSCEQNLNHDAMYWYRQDPGQGLRLIYYSQIVNDFQKGDIAEGYSVSREKKESFPLTVTSAQKNPTAFYLCASSTSGIYNEQFFGPGTRLTVL.

Ten or more counts support this clonotype. V gene TRBV20-1 combines with J gene TRBJ2-7; D is undetermined. Germline assignment: CDR1 DFQATT and CDR2 SNEGSKA (reference sequence). The CDR3 totals 15 residues. V lost 4 bases and J 3 bases, leaving 19 bases between the germline ends. The CDR3 here is CSATPGVSGVYEQYF. DNA for the CDR3: TGCAGTGCTACCCCTGGAGTCTCAGGAGTCTACGAGCAGTACTTC.

This clonotype was counted ten times or more. The chain uses TRBV7-2 and TRBJ2-1; D is ambiguous. V dropped 2 bases and J dropped 2 bases, with 10 bases sitting between them. Germline V gene lookup returns CDR1 SGHTA and CDR2 FQGNSA. The CDR3 runs 15 residues. CDR3 loop: CASSLWDGTYNEQFF. CDR3 DNA: TGTGCCAGCAGCTTATGGGATGGGACCTACAATGAGCAGTTCTTC.

Ten or more counts support this clonotype. The rearrangement links TRBV28 to TRBJ2-4; a possible D gene is TRBD2 (6 bases). The CDR3 consists of 16 residues. The germline gives CDR1 MDHEN, CDR2 SYDVKM. The V and J ends lost 7 bases and 1 base respectively, with 17 bases between them. CDR3 nucleotides: TGTGCCAGCACCCCCCGACTAGTGGATGCCAAAAACATTCAGTACTTC. It translates to CASTPRLVDAKNIQYF.